The T cell receptor (beta chain) under discussion was sequenced for a study of cytomegalovirus exposure and HLA in healthy donors. Study background: Unique TCR beta sequences numbering fewer than 130 million came from about 179 million T cells in an earlier analysis.

Regarding this clone: Its target is not known.

This CDR3 comprises 16 residues. The trim removed 2 bases at V and 5 bases at J, leaving 9 bases unmatched. CDR1 ENHRY and CDR2 SYGVKD come from the germline V gene. General study results and limits: Later work associated 16,951 TCR beta sequences with HLA alleles at 0.05 false discovery rate. Accounts indicate the classifier identified cytomegalovirus status with strong specificity and sensitivity.

The PCR had 60 Vbeta and 13 Jbeta primers. TCRdb keeps only in-frame clones here, not all; method: immunoSEQ multiplex PCR. The data contain under 200,000 clones, 79% of them singletons. This chain joins TRBV10-3 and TRBJ2-5; TRBD2 matches 9 bases. The sequence derives from a woman aged 45 to 65 in good health and CMV-seronegative. The sequencing sample was made of PBMCs. The CDR3 DNA reads as TGTGCCATCAGTGAGAGGTCTCTAGCGGGGTTGGAGACCCAGTACTTC. This translates into CAISERSLAGLETQYF.